This passage covers 19 T cell receptor beta chains from one sample sequenced in a study of blood T cell repertoires in COVID-19. Assay used: immunoSEQ multiplex PCR; TCRdb lists only in-frame clones, some missing. The sample carries 100,000 to 150,000 clones, approximately 85% recorded once. Sequencing was carried out using peripheral blood. The receptors stem from a human donor in a cohort sampled during active COVID-19.

This chain joins TRBV19 and TRBJ2-1, with 7 positions matching TRBD1. The CDR3 is 15 residues long. The V and J ends lost 4 bases and 5 bases, in that order; junction bases with no gene match: 8. Per germline, CDR1 LNHDA and CDR2 SQIVND (reference sequence). The CDR3 loop is CASSTLPDRNNEQFF. For the CDR3, the DNA is TGTGCCAGTAGTACCCTCCCGGACAGGAACAATGAGCAGTTCTTC.

This clone showed up just once. In nucleotides, the CDR3 is TGTGCCAGCAGTGCCCGCTTTCCCGGACAGACCGACTCTGGGGCCAACGTCCTGACTTTC. Its protein product is CASSARFPGQTDSGANVLTF. The gene calls are TRBV27 and TRBJ2-6; the D gene is possibly TRBD1 (6 bases). V was trimmed by 5 bases and J by 0 bases, leaving 23 bases between them. CDR1 MNHEY and CDR2 SMNVEV come from the germline V gene (reference sequence). This CDR3 has 20 residues.

The chain links TRBV27 to TRBJ1-5; possible D gene TRBD1, 6 bases. V lost 4 bases, J lost 4 bases, and 17 bases lay in between. CDR3 length equals 16 residues. Germline CDR1 reads MNHEY; CDR2 reads SMNVEV (reference sequence). CDR3 protein: CASSSRTVLGNQPQHF. The CDR3 coding sequence is TGTGCCAGCAGTTCCAGGACAGTTTTGGGGAATCAGCCCCAGCATTTT.

The J gene is TRBJ2-1, the V gene TRBV4-1; 11 bases are shared with TRBD2. This CDR3 spans 20 amino acids. Looked up from germline, CDR1 is MGHRA and CDR2 is YSYEKL. V lost 3 bases, J lost 2 bases, and 15 bases stayed unmatched. As DNA, the CDR3 is TGCGCCAGCAGCCACCGAACCCACCCGACTAGCGGGAACACCTACAATGAGCAGTTCTTC. It encodes CASSHRTHPTSGNTYNEQFF.

The V and J genes are TRBV7-2 and TRBJ2-3; tentative D call: TRBD2 (5 bases). The V gene lost 6 bases and the J gene lost 0 bases, with 19 bases spanning the gap. Germline V gene lookup returns CDR1 SGHTA and CDR2 FQGNSA. The CDR3 loop spans 17 amino acids. This chain's CDR3 is CASRRNLAASSTDTQYF. DNA of the CDR3: TGTGCCAGCAGACGTAACCTAGCTGCTTCGAGCACAGATACGCAGTATTTT.

The J gene is TRBJ2-7, the V gene TRBV28; TRBD2 matches 7 bases. V lost 11 bases to trimming and J lost 6 bases; unmatched junction nucleotides: 10. The CDR3 spans 12 residues. In germline, CDR1 is MDHEN, CDR2 SYDVKM. The CDR3 bases are TGTGCCCGCGGGCTGGGGGGGGGCGAGCAGTACTTC. Its protein is CARGLGGGEQYF.

This clone has more than one count but fewer than ten. The chain uses TRBV19 and TRBJ1-6, with D maybe TRBD1 (5 bases). The length of the CDR3 is 14 residues. From germline, CDR1 is LNHDA and CDR2 SQIVND (reference sequence). V was shortened by 10 bases and J by 7 bases, with 17 bases between the two germline ends. CDR3 nucleotides: TGTGCCACCTCGTCGTGGGGGAGGAATTCACCCCTCCACTTT. Translation gives CATSSWGRNSPLHF. Based on the CDR3 plus reference TRBV19 and TRBJ1-6, the full variable domain is DGGITQSPKYLFRKEGQNVTLSCEQNLNHDAMYWYRQDPGQGLRLIYYSQIVNDFQKGDIAEGYSVSREKKESFPLTVTSAQKNPTAFYLCATSSWGRNSPLHFGNGTRLTVT.

This clone was seen only once. This chain joins TRBV30 and TRBJ2-1, with D perhaps matching TRBD2 (6 bases). This CDR3 comprises 18 residues. The germline CDR1 and CDR2 sequences are GTSNPN and SVGIG (reference sequence). Between the trimmed V and J ends, which lost 1 base and 2 bases, there was a span of 21 bases. CDR3 sequence: CAWSGAWGLGRTYNEQFF. Here the CDR3 DNA reads TGTGCCTGGAGTGGGGCCTGGGGACTGGGAAGGACCTACAATGAGCAGTTCTTC.

V usage is TRBV5-1 and J usage is TRBJ2-3, with D possibly being TRBD1 (6 bases). V lost 10 bases and J 6 bases, leaving 18 bases between the germline ends. The CDR3 length is 13 residues. Per germline, CDR1 SGHRS and CDR2 YFSETQ. The CDR3 DNA reads TGCGCCGGGGCGGCGGCCACAGGGGATACGCAGTATTTT. Residues: CAGAAATGDTQYF.

The rearrangement joins TRBV5-1 to TRBJ1-2; D is uncertain. Trimming took off 0 bases at V and 8 bases at J, with 14 bases between the two ends. Germline V CDR1 and CDR2: SGHRS, YFSETQ. CDR3 length: 14 amino acids. Here the CDR3 reads CASSLGQVQNGYTF. The DNA for the CDR3 is TGCGCCAGCAGCTTGGGTCAGGTACAGAACGGCTACACCTTC.

The chain couples TRBV30 to TRBJ1-5; D might be TRBD1 (5 bases). Germline V gene sequence: CDR1 GTSNPN, CDR2 SVGIG (reference sequence). Trimming stripped 0 bases from V and 3 bases from J, with 9 bases between. This CDR3 spans 14 amino acids. CDR3 DNA sequence: TGTGCCTGGAGTGTACGGGGGTACAATCAGCCCCAGCATTTT. Translated: CAWSVRGYNQPQHF.

This sequence joins TRBV9 and TRBJ1-1; a possible D gene is TRBD1 (6 bases). Trimming pared 0 bases from V and 1 base from J, leaving 10 bases between. Germline lookup yields CDR1 SGDLS and CDR2 YYNGEE. The CDR3 spans 15 residues. Written as DNA, the CDR3 is TGTGCCAGCAGCGTAGGAGTAGGGGGGAACACTGAAGCTTTCTTT. It encodes CASSVGVGGNTEAFF. Using reference TRBV9 and TRBJ1-1 for the parts outside the CDR3, the full variable domain is DSGVTQTPKHLITATGQRVTLRCSPRSGDLSVYWYQQSLDQGLQFLIQYYNGEERAKGNILERFSAQQFPDLHSELNLSSLELGDSALYFCASSVGVGGNTEAFFGQGTRLTVV.

V and J are TRBV30 and TRBJ1-1, with D unclear. Germline loops: CDR1 GTSNPN, CDR2 SVGIG (reference sequence). The CDR3 is 13 residues long. V was pared by 0 bases and J by 1 base, with 6 bases between. The CDR3 DNA reads TGTGCCTGGAGTGTACAAACGAACACTGAAGCTTTCTTT. It translates to CAWSVQTNTEAFF.

The sample holds a few counts of this clone. The chain combines TRBV19 with TRBJ2-1, with 11 nucleotides matching TRBD2. The V segment lost 8 bases and the J segment 5 bases; nucleotides outside the gene matches: 8. CDR3 length equals 15 residues. Germline CDR1 LNHDA, CDR2 SQIVND (reference sequence). CDR3 residues: CASRSLAGGDNEQFF. CDR3 in DNA: TGTGCCAGTCGATCCCTAGCGGGAGGTGACAATGAGCAGTTCTTC.

The chain links TRBV5-1 to TRBJ2-1, with 11 nucleotides matching TRBD2. The CDR3 extends over 16 amino acids. With 2 bases clipped from V and 5 bases from J, the junction kept 6 bases outside the gene matches. Germline assignment: CDR1 SGHRS and CDR2 YFSETQ. CDR3 coding DNA: TGCGCCAGCAGCTTATCCGGGACTAGCGGAAACAATGAGCAGTTCTTC. Protein: CASSLSGTSGNNEQFF.

The J gene is TRBJ1-2, the V gene TRBV30; 9 nucleotides agree with TRBD1. V gave up 2 bases and J gave up 7 bases; unmatched junction bases: 11. Germline V gene data show CDR1 as GTSNPN and CDR2 as SVGIG (reference sequence). The CDR3 contains 15 residues. The CDR3 reads CAWSILNRGPAGYTF. CDR3 nucleotides: TGTGCCTGGAGTATTCTAAACAGGGGGCCAGCTGGCTACACCTTC. Full variable domain (remainder filled in from reference TRBV30 and TRBJ1-2): SQTIHQWPATLVQPVGSPLSLECTVEGTSNPNLYWYRQAAGRGLQLLFYSVGIGQISSEVPQNLSASRPQDRQFILSSKKLLLSDSGFYLCAWSILNRGPAGYTFGSGTRLTVV.

The chain employs TRBV5-7 and TRBJ2-7, with 8 bases matching TRBD1. TRBV5-7 belongs to the ORF category, with a function that is uncertain. The length of the CDR3 is 13 residues. Unmatched junction bases numbered 7, after V lost 5 bases and J lost 6 bases. DNA for the CDR3: TGTGCCAGCAGTCCGACCAGGGGGCTCGAGCAGTACTTC. Protein: CASSPTRGLEQYF.

The chain couples TRBV14 to TRBJ2-1; D unresolved. The CDR3 has 11 residues. Germline V gives CDR1 SGHDN, CDR2 FVKESK. V was clipped by 1 base and J by 10 bases, with 5 bases between them. The CDR3 coding sequence is TGTGCCAGCAGCCAAGCCCTAGAGCAGTTCTTC. This gives the protein CASSQALEQFF.

The V call is TRBV4-3, the J call TRBJ2-3; D gene ambiguous. The CDR3 sequence is 16 residues long. The V gene lost 1 base and the J gene lost 1 base, with 12 bases spanning the gap. CDR1 is LGHNA and CDR2 is YSLEER in the germline V gene. CDR3 sequence (DNA): TGCGCCAGCAGCCAAGGCGGCGTCCTCGGCACAGATACGCAGTATTTT. This codes for CASSQGGVLGTDTQYF.